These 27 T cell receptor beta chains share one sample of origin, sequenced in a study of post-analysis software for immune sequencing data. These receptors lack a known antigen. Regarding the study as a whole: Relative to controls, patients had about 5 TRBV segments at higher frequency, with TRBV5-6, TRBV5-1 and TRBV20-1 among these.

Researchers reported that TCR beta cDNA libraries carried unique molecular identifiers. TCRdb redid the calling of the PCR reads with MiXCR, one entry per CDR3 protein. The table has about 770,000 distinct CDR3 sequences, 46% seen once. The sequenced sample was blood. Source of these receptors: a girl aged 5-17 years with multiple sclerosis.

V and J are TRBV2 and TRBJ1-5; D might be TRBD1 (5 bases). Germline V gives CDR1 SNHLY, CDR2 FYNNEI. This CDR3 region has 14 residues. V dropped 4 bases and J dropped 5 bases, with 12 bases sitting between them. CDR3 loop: CASSVGTEDQPQHF. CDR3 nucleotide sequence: TGTGCCAGCAGTGTCGGGACTGAGGATCAGCCCCAGCATTTT.

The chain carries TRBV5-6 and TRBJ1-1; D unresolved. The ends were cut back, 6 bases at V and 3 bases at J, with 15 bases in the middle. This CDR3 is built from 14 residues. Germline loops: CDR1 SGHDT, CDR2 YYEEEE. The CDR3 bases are TGTGCCAGCACCGAAACTCCGCTCGACACTGAAGCTTTCTTT. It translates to CASTETPLDTEAFF.

The CDR3 protein is CSVEGTASTDTQYF. CDR3 nucleotide sequence: TGCAGCGTTGAGGGGACGGCTAGCACAGATACGCAGTATTTT. The chain uses TRBV29-1 and TRBJ2-3, with D possibly called TRBD1 or TRBD2 (5 bases each). Trimming cost V 3 bases and J 0 bases, with 10 bases left between them. Germline assignment: CDR1 SQVTM and CDR2 ANQGSEA. The length of the CDR3 is 14 residues.

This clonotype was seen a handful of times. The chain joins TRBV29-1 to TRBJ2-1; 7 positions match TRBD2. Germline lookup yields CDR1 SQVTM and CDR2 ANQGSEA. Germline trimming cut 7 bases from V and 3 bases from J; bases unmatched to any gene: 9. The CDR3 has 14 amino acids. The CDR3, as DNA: TGCAGCGCCCAAGCGGGAACGGACTACAATGAGCAGTTCTTC. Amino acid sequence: CSAQAGTDYNEQFF.

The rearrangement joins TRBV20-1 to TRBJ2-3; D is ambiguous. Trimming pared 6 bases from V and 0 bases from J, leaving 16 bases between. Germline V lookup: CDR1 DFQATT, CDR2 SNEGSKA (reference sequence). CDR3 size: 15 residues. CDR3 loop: CSANNLQTSTDTQYF. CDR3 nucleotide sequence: TGCAGTGCAAACAACCTGCAGACTAGCACAGATACGCAGTATTTT.

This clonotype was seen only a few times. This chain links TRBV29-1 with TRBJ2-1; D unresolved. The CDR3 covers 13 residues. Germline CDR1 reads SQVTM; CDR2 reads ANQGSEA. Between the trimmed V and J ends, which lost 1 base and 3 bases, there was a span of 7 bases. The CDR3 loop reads CSVEVVDYNEQFF. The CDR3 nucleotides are TGCAGCGTTGAAGTAGTCGACTACAATGAGCAGTTCTTC.

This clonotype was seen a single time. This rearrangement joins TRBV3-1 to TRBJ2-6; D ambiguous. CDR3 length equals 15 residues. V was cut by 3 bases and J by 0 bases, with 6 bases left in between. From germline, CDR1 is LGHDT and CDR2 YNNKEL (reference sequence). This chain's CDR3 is CASSHLSSGANVLTF. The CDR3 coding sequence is TGTGCCAGCAGCCACCTCTCCTCTGGGGCCAACGTCCTGACTTTC.

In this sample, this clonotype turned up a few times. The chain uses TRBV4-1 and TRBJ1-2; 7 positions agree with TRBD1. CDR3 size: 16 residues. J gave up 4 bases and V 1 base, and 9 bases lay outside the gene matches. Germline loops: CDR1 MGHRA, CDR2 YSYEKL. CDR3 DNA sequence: TGCGCCAGCAGCCAAGGCCCGACCGGGACAGCCTATGGCTACACCTTC. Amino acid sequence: CASSQGPTGTAYGYTF.

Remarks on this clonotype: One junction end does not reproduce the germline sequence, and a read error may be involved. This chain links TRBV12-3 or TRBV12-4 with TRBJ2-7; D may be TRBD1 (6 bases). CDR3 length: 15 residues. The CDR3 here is CASSLGDIGSYEQYF. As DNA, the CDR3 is TGTGCCAGCAGCTTAGGGGACATTGGCTCCTACGAGCAGTACTTC.

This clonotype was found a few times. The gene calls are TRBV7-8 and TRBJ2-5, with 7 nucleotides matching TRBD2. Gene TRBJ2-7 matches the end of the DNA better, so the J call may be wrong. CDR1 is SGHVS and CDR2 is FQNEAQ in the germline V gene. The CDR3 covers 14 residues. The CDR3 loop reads CASSPESGNNEQYF. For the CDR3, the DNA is TGTGCCAGCAGCCCCGAGAGCGGGAACAACGAGCAGTACTTC.

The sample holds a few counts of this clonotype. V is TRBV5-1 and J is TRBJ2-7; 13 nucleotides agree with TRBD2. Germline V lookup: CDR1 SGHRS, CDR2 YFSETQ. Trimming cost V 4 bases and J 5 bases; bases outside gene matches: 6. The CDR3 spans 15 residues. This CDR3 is CASSGGLAGSHEQYF. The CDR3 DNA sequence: TGCGCCAGCAGCGGGGGACTAGCGGGATCCCACGAGCAGTACTTC.

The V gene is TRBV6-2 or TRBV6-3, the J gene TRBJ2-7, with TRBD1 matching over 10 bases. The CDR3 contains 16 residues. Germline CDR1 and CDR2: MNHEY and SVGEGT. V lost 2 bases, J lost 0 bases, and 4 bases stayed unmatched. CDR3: CASSYGGQGSSYEQYF. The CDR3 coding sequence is TGTGCCAGCAGTTACGGGGGACAGGGGAGCTCCTACGAGCAGTACTTC.

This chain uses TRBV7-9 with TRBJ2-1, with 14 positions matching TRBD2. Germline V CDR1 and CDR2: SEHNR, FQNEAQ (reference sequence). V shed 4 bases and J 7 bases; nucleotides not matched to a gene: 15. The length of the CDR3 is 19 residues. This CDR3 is CASSYRLAGGQELGNEQFF. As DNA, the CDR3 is TGTGCCAGCAGCTATCGACTAGCGGGAGGGCAAGAGCTTGGGAATGAGCAGTTCTTC.

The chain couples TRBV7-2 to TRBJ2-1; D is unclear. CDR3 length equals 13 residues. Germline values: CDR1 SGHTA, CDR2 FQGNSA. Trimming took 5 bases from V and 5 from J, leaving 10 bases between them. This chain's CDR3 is CASSPLGHNEQFF. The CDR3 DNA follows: TGTGCCAGCAGCCCCCTCGGCCACAATGAGCAGTTCTTC.

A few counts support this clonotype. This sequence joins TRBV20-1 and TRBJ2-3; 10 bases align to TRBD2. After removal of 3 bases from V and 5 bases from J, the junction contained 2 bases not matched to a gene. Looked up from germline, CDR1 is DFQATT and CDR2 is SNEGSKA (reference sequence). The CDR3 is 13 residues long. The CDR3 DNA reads TGCAGTGCTAGGCTAGCGGGGGTAGATACGCAGTATTTT. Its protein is CSARLAGVDTQYF.

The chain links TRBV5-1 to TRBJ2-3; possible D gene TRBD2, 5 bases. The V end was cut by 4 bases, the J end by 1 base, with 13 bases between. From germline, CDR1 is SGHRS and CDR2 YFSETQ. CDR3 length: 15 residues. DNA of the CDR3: TGCGCCAGCAGCCGGGGATCGAGCGGCACAGATACGCAGTATTTT. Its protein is CASSRGSSGTDTQYF.

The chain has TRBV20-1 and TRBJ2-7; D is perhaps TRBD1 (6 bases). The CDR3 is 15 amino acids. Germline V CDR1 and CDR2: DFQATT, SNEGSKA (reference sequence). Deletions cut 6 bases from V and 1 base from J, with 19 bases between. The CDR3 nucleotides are TGCAGTGCCCGACAGGTCCGGGCCCTTTCCTACGAGCAGTACTTC. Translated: CSARQVRALSYEQYF.

CDR3: CASSLEGQGSPDTQYF. The DNA for the CDR3 is TGCGCCAGCAGCTTGGAGGGTCAGGGTTCCCCAGATACGCAGTATTTT. The genes are TRBV5-1 and TRBJ2-3, with a possible D match to TRBD1 (5 bases). The V gene lost 0 bases and the J gene lost 4 bases, with 15 bases spanning the gap. From germline, CDR1 is SGHRS and CDR2 YFSETQ. The CDR3 runs 16 residues. The full variable domain, completed using reference TRBV5-1 and TRBJ2-3, is KAGVTQTPRYLIKTRGQQVTLSCSPISGHRSVSWYQQTPGQGLQFLFEYFSETQRNKGNFPGRFSGRQFSNSRSEMNVSTLELGDSALYLCASSLEGQGSPDTQYFGPGTRLTVL.

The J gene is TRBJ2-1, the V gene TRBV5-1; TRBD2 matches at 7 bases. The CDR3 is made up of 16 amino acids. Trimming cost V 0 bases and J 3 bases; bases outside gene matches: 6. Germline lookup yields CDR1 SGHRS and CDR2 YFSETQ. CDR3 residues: CASSLAVWTSYNEQFF. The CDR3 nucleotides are TGCGCCAGCAGCTTGGCCGTCTGGACTAGCTACAATGAGCAGTTCTTC.

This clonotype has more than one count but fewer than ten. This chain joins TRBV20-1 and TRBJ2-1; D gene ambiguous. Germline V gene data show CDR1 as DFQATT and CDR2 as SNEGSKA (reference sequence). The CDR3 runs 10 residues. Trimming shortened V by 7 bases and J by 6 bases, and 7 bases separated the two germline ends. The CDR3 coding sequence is TGCAGTGTCCTCTCCAATGAGCAGTTCTTC. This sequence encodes CSVLSNEQFF.

The CDR3, as DNA: TGTGCCAGCAGTGACGGCGGCCTAGCGGGAGGAGGCCCAGATACGCAGTATTTT. Encoded protein: CASSDGGLAGGGPDTQYF. The rearrangement joins TRBV25-1 to TRBJ2-3; 11 bases agree with TRBD2. This CDR3 is built from 18 residues. The V and J ends lost 3 bases and 4 bases, in that order; junction bases with no gene match: 12. Germline V gene data show CDR1 as MGHDK and CDR2 as SYGVNS. Together with reference TRBV25-1 and TRBJ2-3, the CDR3 gives the full variable domain: EADIYQTPRYLVIGTGKKITLECSQTMGHDKMYWYQQDPGMELHLIHYSYGVNSTEKGDLSSESTVSRIRTEHFPLTLESARPSHTSQYLCASSDGGLAGGGPDTQYFGPGTRLTVL.

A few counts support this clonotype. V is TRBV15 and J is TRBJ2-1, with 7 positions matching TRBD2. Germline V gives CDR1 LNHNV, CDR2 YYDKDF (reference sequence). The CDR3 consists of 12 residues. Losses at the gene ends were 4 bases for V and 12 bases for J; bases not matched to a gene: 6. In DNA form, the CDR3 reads TGTGCCACCAGCACCAGGACTAGTTGGCAGTTCTTC. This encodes CATSTRTSWQFF.

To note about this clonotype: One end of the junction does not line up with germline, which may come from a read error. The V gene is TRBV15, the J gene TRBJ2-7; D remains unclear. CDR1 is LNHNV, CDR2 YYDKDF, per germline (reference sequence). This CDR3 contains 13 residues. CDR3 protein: CATRRDMGYEQYF. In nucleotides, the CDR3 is TGTGCCACCAGGAGAGATATGGGCTACGAGCAGTACTTC.

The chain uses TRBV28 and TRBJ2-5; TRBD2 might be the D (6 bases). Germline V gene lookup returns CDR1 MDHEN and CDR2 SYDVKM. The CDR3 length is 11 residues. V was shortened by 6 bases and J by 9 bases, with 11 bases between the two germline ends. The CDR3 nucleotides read TGTGCCAGCAGGACCGGGGGTGCCCAGTACTTC. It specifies CASRTGGAQYF. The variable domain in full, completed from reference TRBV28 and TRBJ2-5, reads DVKVTQSSRYLVKRTGEKVFLECVQDMDHENMFWYRQDPGLGLRLIYFSYDVKMKEKGDIPEGYSVSREKKERFSLILESASTNQTSMYLCASRTGGAQYFGPGTRLLVL.

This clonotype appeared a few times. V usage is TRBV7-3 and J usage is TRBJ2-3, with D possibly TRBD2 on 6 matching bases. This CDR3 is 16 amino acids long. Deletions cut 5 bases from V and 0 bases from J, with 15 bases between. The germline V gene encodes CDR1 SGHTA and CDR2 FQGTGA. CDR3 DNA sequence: TGTGCCAGCAGCCCTAGGAGGGCCGGTAGCACAGATACGCAGTATTTT. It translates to CASSPRRAGSTDTQYF.

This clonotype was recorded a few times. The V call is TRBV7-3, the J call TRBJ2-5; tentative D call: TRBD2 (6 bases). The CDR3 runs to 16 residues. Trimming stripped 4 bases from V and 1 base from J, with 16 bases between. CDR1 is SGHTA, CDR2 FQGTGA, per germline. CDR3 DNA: TGTGCCAGCAGCTCCCTGGGGCGGGGCACCCAAGAGACCCAGTACTTC. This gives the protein CASSSLGRGTQETQYF. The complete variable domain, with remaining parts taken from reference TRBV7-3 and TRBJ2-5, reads GAGVSQTPSNKVTEKGKYVELRCDPISGHTALYWYRQSLGQGPEFLIYFQGTGAADDSGLPNDRFFAVRPEGSVSTLKIQRTERGDSAVYLCASSSLGRGTQETQYFGPGTRLLVL.

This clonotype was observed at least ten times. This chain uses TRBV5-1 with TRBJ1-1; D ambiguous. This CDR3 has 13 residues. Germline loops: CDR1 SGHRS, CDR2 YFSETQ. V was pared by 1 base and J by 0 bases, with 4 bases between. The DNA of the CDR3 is TGCGCCAGCAGCTTGAGGGTGAACACTGAAGCTTTCTTT. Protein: CASSLRVNTEAFF.